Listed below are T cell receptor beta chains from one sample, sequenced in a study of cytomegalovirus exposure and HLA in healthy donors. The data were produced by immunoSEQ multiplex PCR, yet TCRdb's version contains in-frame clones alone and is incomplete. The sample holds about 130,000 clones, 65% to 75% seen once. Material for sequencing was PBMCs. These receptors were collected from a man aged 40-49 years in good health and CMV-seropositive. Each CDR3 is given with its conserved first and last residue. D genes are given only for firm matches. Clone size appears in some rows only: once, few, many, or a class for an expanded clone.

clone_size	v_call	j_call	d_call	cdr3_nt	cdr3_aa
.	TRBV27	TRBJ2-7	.	TGTGCCAGCAGTGAGAGAGCTCACCCACTCTACGAGCAGTACTTC	CASSERAHPLYEQYF
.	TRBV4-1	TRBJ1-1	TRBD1	TGCGCCAGCAGCCAAGTGGACAGGGGTGAAGCTTTCTTT	CASSQVDRGEAFF
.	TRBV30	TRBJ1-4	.	TGTGCCTGGGATCTCACGGGTGAAAAACTGTTTTTT	CAWDLTGEKLFF
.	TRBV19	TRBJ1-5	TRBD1	TGTGCCAGTAGTACTGCCAGGGGGAACAATCAGCCCCAGCATTTT	CASSTARGNNQPQHF
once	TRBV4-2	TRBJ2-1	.	TGTGCCAGCCGCACACTAAGCTCCTACAATGAGCAGTTCTTC	CASRTLSSYNEQFF
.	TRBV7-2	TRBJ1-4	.	TGTGCCAGCAGCTCCCGAAGCAATTCCGAAAAACTGTTTTTT	CASSSRSNSEKLFF
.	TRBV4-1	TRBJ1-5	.	TGCGCCAGCAGCCACGGGGGGTACAATCAGCCCCAGCATTTT	CASSHGGYNQPQHF
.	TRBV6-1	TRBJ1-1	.	TGTGCCAGCCTCGACACGGCTACCACTGAAGCTTTCTTT	CASLDTATTEAFF
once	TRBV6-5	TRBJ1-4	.	TGTGCCAGCAGTCAAAGGAGGGCTAATGAAAAACTGTTTTTT	CASSQRRANEKLFF
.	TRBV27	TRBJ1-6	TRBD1	TGTGCCAGCAGTTTCAGGGGGCAAGGTGTGGATTCACCCCTCCACTTT	CASSFRGQGVDSPLHF
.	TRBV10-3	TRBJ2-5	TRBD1	TGTGCCATCAGGCCGGGACAGGGAGAGACCCAGTACTTC	CAIRPGQGETQYF
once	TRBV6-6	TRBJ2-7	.	TGTGCCAGCAGTTACGGCCAGTCCTACGAGCAGTACTTC	CASSYGQSYEQYF
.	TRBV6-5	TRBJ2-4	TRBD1	TGTGCCAGCAGTAGGACAGGGGGGGACATTCAGTACTTC	CASSRTGGDIQYF
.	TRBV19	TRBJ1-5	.	TGTGCCAGTAGTAGAGGGCCACAGAACCTTGGCAATCAGCCCCAGCATTTT	CASSRGPQNLGNQPQHF